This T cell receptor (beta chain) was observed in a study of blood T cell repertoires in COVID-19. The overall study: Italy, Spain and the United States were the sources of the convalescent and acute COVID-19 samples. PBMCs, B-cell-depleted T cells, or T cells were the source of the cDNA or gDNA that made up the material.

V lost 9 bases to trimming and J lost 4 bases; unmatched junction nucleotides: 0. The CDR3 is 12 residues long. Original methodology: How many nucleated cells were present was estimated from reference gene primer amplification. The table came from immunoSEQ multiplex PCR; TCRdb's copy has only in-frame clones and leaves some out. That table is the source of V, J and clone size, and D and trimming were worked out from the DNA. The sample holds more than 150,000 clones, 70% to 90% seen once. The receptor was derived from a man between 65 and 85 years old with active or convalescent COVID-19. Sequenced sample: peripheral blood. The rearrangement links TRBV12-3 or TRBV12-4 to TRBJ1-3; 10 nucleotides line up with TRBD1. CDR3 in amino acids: CARTGGGNTIYF. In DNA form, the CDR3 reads TGTGCCAGGACAGGGGGCGGAAACACCATATATTTT.